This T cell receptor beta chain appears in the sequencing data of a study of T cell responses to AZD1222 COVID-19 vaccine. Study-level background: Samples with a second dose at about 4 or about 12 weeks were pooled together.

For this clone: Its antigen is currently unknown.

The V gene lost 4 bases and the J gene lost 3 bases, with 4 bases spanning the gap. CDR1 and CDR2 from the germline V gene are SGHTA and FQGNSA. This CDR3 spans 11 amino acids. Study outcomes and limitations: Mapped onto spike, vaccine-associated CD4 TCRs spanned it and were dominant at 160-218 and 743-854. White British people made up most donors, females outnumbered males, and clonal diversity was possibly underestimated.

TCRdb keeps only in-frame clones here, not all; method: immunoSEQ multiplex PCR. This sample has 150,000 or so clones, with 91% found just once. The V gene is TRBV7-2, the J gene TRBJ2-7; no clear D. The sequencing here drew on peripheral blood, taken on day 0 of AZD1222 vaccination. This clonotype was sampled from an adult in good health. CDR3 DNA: TGTGCCAGCAGCTCATACTACGAGCAGTACTTC. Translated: CASSSYYEQYF.